This T cell receptor beta chain was identified in a study of regulatory T cells. This clone was observed once. Its antigen remains unidentified. V lost 4 bases and J lost 6; bases outside the gene matches: 18. Looked up from germline, CDR1 is SGHRS and CDR2 is YFSETQ. The CDR3 is made up of 17 amino acids. Amplification used 52 TRBV primers and 13 TRBJ primers. The assay was immunoSEQ multiplex PCR, and TCRdb's table has in-frame clones only and misses some. The sample comprises fewer than 20,000 clones, more than 65% of which are singletons, and around 7.8% rests with the top ten. Every patient with CD3G deficiency had evidence of autoimmunity. CD4+ cells were sorted into CD25-high CD127-low regulatory cells and CD25-low CD127-high conventional cells. Regarding the study as a whole: Hydrophobic residues at CDR3 positions 6 and 7 were enriched in conventional CD4+ T cells of CD3G-deficient patients.

The V call is TRBV5-1, the J call TRBJ2-7; 8 nucleotides align to TRBD2. This receptor was identified in a person aged 30 to 40 with CD3G deficiency. Sample: conventional CD4+ T cells sorted from blood. This CDR3 is CASSRGRGARGLGEQYF. CDR3 nucleotide sequence: TGCGCCAGCAGCCGAGGGCGGGGGGCGAGGGGCTTGGGCGAGCAGTACTTC. Looking up the rest from reference TRBV5-1 and TRBJ2-7 gives the full variable domain: KAGVTQTPRYLIKTRGQQVTLSCSPISGHRSVSWYQQTPGQGLQFLFEYFSETQRNKGNFPGRFSGRQFSNSRSEMNVSTLELGDSALYLCASSRGRGARGLGEQYFGPGTRLTVT.